The 5 T cell receptor beta chains given below trace back to one sample, sequenced in a study of blood T cell repertoires in COVID-19. This table comes from immunoSEQ multiplex PCR, and its TCRdb copy is limited to in-frame clones, with some not included. The sample shows over 130,000 clones, about 80% of them seen only once. Source material: PBMCs or T cells enriched from blood (not recorded which). The receptor source for this set is a man in his fifties or sixties in a cohort exposed to, infected with or recovered from COVID-19 (not recorded which).

The V call is TRBV10-3, the J call TRBJ1-3; unclear D gene. V was clipped by 6 bases and J by 0 bases, with 6 bases between them. The CDR3 consists of 13 residues. Germline lookup yields CDR1 ENHRY and CDR2 SYGVKD. CDR3 DNA: TGTGCCATCAGAGTAGTCTCTGGAAACACCATATATTTT. Its protein product is CAIRVVSGNTIYF.

The rearrangement joins TRBV25-1 to TRBJ1-1; D call uncertain. The CDR3 runs 14 residues. CDR1 is MGHDK, CDR2 SYGVNS, per germline. Trimming left V 4 bases short and J 4 bases short, with 13 bases between. The CDR3 nucleotides read TGTGCCAGCAGTGTAAGAGGGTTGAGCACTGAAGCTTTCTTT. Encoded protein: CASSVRGLSTEAFF. Together with reference TRBV25-1 and TRBJ1-1, the CDR3 gives the full variable domain: EADIYQTPRYLVIGTGKKITLECSQTMGHDKMYWYQQDPGMELHLIHYSYGVNSTEKGDLSSESTVSRIRTEHFPLTLESARPSHTSQYLCASSVRGLSTEAFFGQGTRLTVV.

The gene calls are TRBV18 and TRBJ2-1, with no clear D. Between the trimmed V and J ends, which lost 1 base and 0 bases, there was a span of 7 bases. Germline CDR1 is KGHSH and CDR2 is LQKENI. The CDR3 is 15 amino acids. DNA of the CDR3: TGTGCCAGCTCACCACAAAGCCACTCCTACAATGAGCAGTTCTTC. Protein sequence: CASSPQSHSYNEQFF.

The CDR3 DNA reads as TGTGCCAGCAGCCTGCTAGCGGGCCCGGGTAAGCAGTATTTT. It specifies CASSLLAGPGKQYF. This chain joins TRBV5-6 and TRBJ2-3; 8 bases are a match to TRBD2. With V trimmed by 4 bases and J by 11 bases, 12 bases remained unmatched. CDR1 is SGHDT and CDR2 is YYEEEE in the germline V gene. The CDR3 contains 14 residues. Full variable domain (rest looked up from reference TRBV5-6 and TRBJ2-3): DAGVTQSPTHLIKTRGQQVTLRCSPKSGHDTVSWYQQALGQGPQFIFQYYEEEERQRGNFPDRFSGHQFPNYSSELNVNALLLGDSALYLCASSLLAGPGKQYFGPGTRLTVL.

The chain recombines TRBV28 with TRBJ2-7; 9 bases are shared with TRBD2. With V trimmed by 7 bases and J by 3 bases, 4 bases remained unmatched. Per the germline V gene, CDR1 is MDHEN and CDR2 is SYDVKM. CDR3 length: 13 residues. CDR3 DNA sequence: TGTGCCAGCACCTTAGCGGGAGTCTACGAGCAGTACTTC. Translation gives CASTLAGVYEQYF.